Below are 29 T cell receptor beta chains sequenced from a single sample in a study of cytomegalovirus exposure and HLA in healthy donors. The data were produced by immunoSEQ multiplex PCR, yet TCRdb's version contains in-frame clones alone and is incomplete. The data hold tens of thousands of clones, with 95% to 97% observed a single time. Sequenced material: PBMCs. The origin of the receptors is a young woman in good health and CMV-seropositive.

The V call is TRBV5-1, the J call TRBJ2-7; 13 bases map to TRBD2. CDR3 length: 15 residues. V was clipped by 4 bases and J by 2 bases; unmatched bases: 3. CDR1 and CDR2 (germline): SGHRS, YFSETQ. For the CDR3, the DNA is TGCGCCAGCAGCGAGGGACTAGCGGGGACCTACGAGCAGTACTTC. It yields the protein CASSEGLAGTYEQYF.

This chain joins TRBV11-2 and TRBJ2-7; 14 bases map to TRBD2. This CDR3 spans 18 amino acids. The junction had 16 bases not matched to a gene; V was cut back by 5 bases and J by 7 bases. Germline V gene data show CDR1 as SGHAT and CDR2 as FQNNGV. Here the CDR3 reads CASSRRGLAGEGNGEQYF. The CDR3 region has the DNA TGTGCCAGCAGCCGACGGGGACTAGCGGGAGAAGGGAATGGAGAGCAGTACTTC.

The V call is TRBV5-1, the J call TRBJ2-1, with D perhaps matching TRBD2 (6 bases). Between the trimmed V and J ends, which lost 4 bases and 2 bases, there was a span of 16 bases. Germline V gives CDR1 SGHRS, CDR2 YFSETQ. The length of the CDR3 is 16 residues. CDR3 residues: CASSPHGAGTYNEQFF. The CDR3 nucleotides are TGCGCCAGCAGCCCGCACGGGGCGGGGACCTACAATGAGCAGTTCTTC. Using reference TRBV5-1 and TRBJ2-1 for the parts outside the CDR3, the full variable domain is KAGVTQTPRYLIKTRGQQVTLSCSPISGHRSVSWYQQTPGQGLQFLFEYFSETQRNKGNFPGRFSGRQFSNSRSEMNVSTLELGDSALYLCASSPHGAGTYNEQFFGPGTRLTVL.

The chain has TRBV9 and TRBJ1-5, with TRBD1 as a possible D gene (6 bases). Trimming took 3 bases from V and 6 from J, leaving 13 bases between them. This CDR3 is built from 14 residues. Germline V CDR1 and CDR2: SGDLS, YYNGEE. This CDR3 is CASSAGQMFQPQHF. CDR3 in DNA: TGTGCCAGCAGCGCGGGACAAATGTTTCAGCCCCAGCATTTT.

The V call is TRBV27, the J call TRBJ2-7, with TRBD2 identical over 10 bases. From germline, CDR1 is MNHEY and CDR2 SMNVEV (reference sequence). The CDR3 is 15 residues long. V was pared by 2 bases and J by 2 bases, with 3 bases of the junction left unmatched. As DNA, the CDR3 is TGTGCCAGCAGTTTACGAGCGGGAGGGACCTACGAGCAGTACTTC. It specifies CASSLRAGGTYEQYF.

The chain uses TRBV4-1 and TRBJ2-3; 10 bases align to TRBD2. After removal of 4 bases from V and 2 bases from J, the junction contained 6 bases not matched to a gene. Germline loops: CDR1 MGHRA, CDR2 YSYEKL. This CDR3 is 16 amino acids long. CDR3 loop: CASSPLGLADTDTQYF. The CDR3 DNA reads as TGCGCCAGCAGCCCCCTTGGACTAGCGGACACAGATACGCAGTATTTT.

The CDR3 sequence is CSVEVPGQGKVNEQFF. In DNA form, the CDR3 reads TGCAGCGTTGAAGTTCCAGGACAGGGGAAGGTCAATGAGCAGTTCTTC. The V gene is TRBV29-1, the J gene TRBJ2-1; 9 nucleotides align to TRBD1. Trimming removed 1 base from V and 6 bases from J; junction bases left unmatched: 10. Germline CDR1 and CDR2: SQVTM and ANQGSEA. The length of the CDR3 is 16 residues.

The V call is TRBV6-1, the J call TRBJ2-1; TRBD2 agrees at 10 bases. Germline V gene data show CDR1 as MNHNS and CDR2 as SASEGT. The V segment lost 7 bases and the J segment 2 bases; nucleotides outside the gene matches: 5. The CDR3 consists of 15 residues. Here the CDR3 DNA reads TGTGCCAGCACCCTTACTAGCGGGACCTACAATGAGCAGTTCTTC. Its protein is CASTLTSGTYNEQFF.

This chain uses TRBV30 with TRBJ1-4; possibly TRBD1 for D (6 bases). This CDR3 contains 15 residues. Looked up from germline, CDR1 is GTSNPN and CDR2 is SVGIG (reference sequence). Trimming took 0 bases from V and 7 from J, leaving 15 bases between them. The CDR3 nucleotides are TGTGCCTGGAGTGTAAGGGGGGGAAAAGGTGAAAAACTGTTTTTT. Its translation is CAWSVRGGKGEKLFF. The full variable domain, rest sourced from reference TRBV30 and TRBJ1-4, is SQTIHQWPATLVQPVGSPLSLECTVEGTSNPNLYWYRQAAGRGLQLLFYSVGIGQISSEVPQNLSASRPQDRQFILSSKKLLLSDSGFYLCAWSVRGGKGEKLFFGSGTQLSVL.

This rearrangement joins TRBV5-1 to TRBJ2-3; 11 bases fit TRBD2. The CDR3 is 16 amino acids. The germline V gene has CDR1 SGHRS and CDR2 YFSETQ. V shed 4 bases, J shed 1 base, and the junction held 5 bases outside the gene matches. The DNA of the CDR3 is TGCGCCAGCAGCCGTATGGGACTAGCGGGCACAGATACGCAGTATTTT. Translation: CASSRMGLAGTDTQYF.

This rearrangement joins TRBV19 to TRBJ1-3; 7 bases agree with TRBD1. V was pared by 5 bases and J by 4 bases, with 5 bases of the junction left unmatched. This CDR3 is built from 14 residues. The germline CDR1 and CDR2 sequences are LNHDA and SQIVND (reference sequence). The CDR3 protein is CASSPGQLGNTIYF. In DNA form, the CDR3 reads TGTGCCAGTAGTCCGGGACAGCTAGGAAACACCATATATTTT. The full variable domain, completed using reference TRBV19 and TRBJ1-3, is DGGITQSPKYLFRKEGQNVTLSCEQNLNHDAMYWYRQDPGQGLRLIYYSQIVNDFQKGDIAEGYSVSREKKESFPLTVTSAQKNPTAFYLCASSPGQLGNTIYFGEGSWLTVV.

J is TRBJ2-7 and V is TRBV7-9; TRBD2 agrees at 9 bases. CDR1 is SEHNR and CDR2 is FQNEAQ in the germline V gene (reference sequence). The CDR3 runs to 15 residues. V was pared by 5 bases and J by 0 bases, with 5 bases of the junction left unmatched. CDR3 coding DNA: TGTGCCAGCAGCCCTAGCGGGGCTAGCTCCTACGAGCAGTACTTC. This sequence encodes CASSPSGASSYEQYF.

The rearrangement uses TRBV5-6 and TRBJ2-7; TRBD1 agrees at 8 bases. The CDR3 consists of 13 residues. V trimming: 6 bases; J trimming: 6 bases; junction bases outside the gene matches: 8. CDR1 and CDR2 from the germline V gene are SGHDT and YYEEEE. This chain's CDR3 is CASNPRTGLEQYF. The CDR3 region has the DNA TGTGCCAGCAACCCAAGGACAGGGCTCGAGCAGTACTTC.

The J gene is TRBJ2-3, the V gene TRBV20-1, with D tentatively TRBD2 (6 bases). The germline V gene has CDR1 DFQATT and CDR2 SNEGSKA (reference sequence). Trimming pared 6 bases from V and 9 bases from J, leaving 10 bases between. The CDR3 runs to 10 residues. This CDR3 reads CSAESGTQYF. The CDR3 region has the DNA TGCAGTGCGGAGAGCGGGACGCAGTATTTT.

V and J are TRBV7-8 and TRBJ1-5; 8 nucleotides align to TRBD1. The germline gives CDR1 SGHVS, CDR2 FQNEAQ. The CDR3 runs to 16 residues. The trim removed 3 bases at V and 0 bases at J, leaving 4 bases unmatched. CDR3 amino acids: CASSFGQGLSNQPQHF. CDR3 DNA sequence: TGTGCCAGCAGCTTCGGACAGGGCCTTAGCAATCAGCCCCAGCATTTT. Filled out from reference TRBV7-8 and TRBJ1-5, the complete variable domain reads GAGVSQSPRYKVAKRGQDVALRCDPISGHVSLFWYQQALGQGPEFLTYFQNEAQLDKSGLPSDRFFAERPEGSVSTLKIQRTQQEDSAVYLCASSFGQGLSNQPQHFGDGTRLSIL.

The rearrangement uses TRBV5-1 and TRBJ2-5, with 12 bases aligning to TRBD2. CDR1 is SGHRS and CDR2 is YFSETQ in the germline V gene. With V trimmed by 0 bases and J by 5 bases, 5 bases remained unmatched. CDR3 length equals 16 residues. The CDR3 region is CASSLELLAGGETQYF. The DNA of the CDR3 is TGCGCCAGCAGCTTGGAACTCCTAGCGGGAGGGGAGACCCAGTACTTC.

The V gene is TRBV28, the J gene TRBJ2-7, with TRBD2 as a possible D gene (7 bases). Deletions cut 3 bases from V and 4 bases from J, with 16 bases between. The germline V gene encodes CDR1 MDHEN and CDR2 SYDVKM. The CDR3 loop spans 15 amino acids. The CDR3 sequence is CASSLGGPTKYEQYF. Here the CDR3 DNA reads TGTGCCAGCAGTTTGGGGGGGCCCACGAAATACGAGCAGTACTTC.

The CDR3 spells CSAVPGGGGNEQFF. The CDR3 region has the DNA TGCAGCGCCGTACCGGGAGGGGGAGGGAATGAGCAGTTCTTC. The chain joins TRBV29-1 to TRBJ2-1; 8 positions agree with TRBD2. Germline CDR1 reads SQVTM; CDR2 reads ANQGSEA. This CDR3 spans 14 amino acids. With 7 bases clipped from V and 7 bases from J, the junction kept 12 bases outside the gene matches.

The chain employs TRBV30 and TRBJ2-7; the D gene is possibly TRBD1 (6 bases). The V gene's germline CDR1 is GTSNPN and CDR2 SVGIG (reference sequence). The CDR3 length is 15 residues. V lost 0 bases, J lost 2 bases, and 14 bases lay in between. CDR3 nucleotides: TGTGCCTGGAGTGTACTCGAGACAGGTCCCTACGAGCAGTACTTC. It encodes CAWSVLETGPYEQYF.

V is TRBV4-1 and J is TRBJ1-1; the match to TRBD1 covers 8 bases. The length of the CDR3 is 14 residues. The germline V gene encodes CDR1 MGHRA and CDR2 YSYEKL. V lost 1 base, J lost 5 bases, and 3 bases stayed unmatched. The CDR3 is CASSQARGHTEAFF. The CDR3 nucleotides read TGCGCCAGCAGCCAAGCCAGGGGGCATACTGAAGCTTTCTTT.

CDR3 bases: TGCGCCAGCAGTTGGACAGGGGGCGAGTTCTACGAGCAGTACTTC. It translates to CASSWTGGEFYEQYF. The V and J genes are TRBV5-1 and TRBJ2-7; TRBD1 matches 11 bases. The CDR3 loop spans 15 amino acids. Germline CDR1 is SGHRS and CDR2 is YFSETQ. Losses at the gene ends were 5 bases for V and 3 bases for J; bases not matched to a gene: 7. Together with reference TRBV5-1 and TRBJ2-7, the CDR3 gives the full variable domain: KAGVTQTPRYLIKTRGQQVTLSCSPISGHRSVSWYQQTPGQGLQFLFEYFSETQRNKGNFPGRFSGRQFSNSRSEMNVSTLELGDSALYLCASSWTGGEFYEQYFGPGTRLTVT.

J is TRBJ2-2 and V is TRBV9; D gene uncertain. This CDR3 is 14 amino acids long. V dropped 0 bases and J dropped 6 bases, with 9 bases sitting between them. Germline loops: CDR1 SGDLS, CDR2 YYNGEE. The CDR3 DNA is TGTGCCAGCAGCGTAGACCTCCGGGCCGGGGAGCTGTTTTTT. Its translation: CASSVDLRAGELFF.

V and J are TRBV7-9 and TRBJ2-7; 11 bases align to TRBD1. J was trimmed by 4 bases and V by 0 bases; bases with no gene match: 5. Per germline, CDR1 SEHNR and CDR2 FQNEAQ (reference sequence). This CDR3 comprises 16 residues. As DNA, the CDR3 is TGTGCCAGCAGCTTAGCGCGGACAGGGGGCTCGTACGAGCAGTACTTC. Encoded protein: CASSLARTGGSYEQYF.

The chain couples TRBV27 to TRBJ2-3; D is unresolved. Germline CDR1 and CDR2: MNHEY and SMNVEV (reference sequence). The CDR3 is made up of 13 amino acids. Trimming removed 7 bases at V and 2 bases at J, with 10 bases between. The CDR3 loop is CASTSRYTDTQYF. CDR3 sequence (DNA): TGTGCCAGCACAAGCAGGTACACAGATACGCAGTATTTT.

CDR3 in amino acids: CASSLEGGQVPWVYEQYF. CDR3 in DNA: TGTGCCAGCAGCTTAGAGGGGGGACAGGTTCCCTGGGTCTACGAGCAGTACTTC. J is TRBJ2-7 and V is TRBV7-8, with TRBD1 matching 8 bases. CDR1 is SGHVS and CDR2 is FQNEAQ in the germline V gene. V shed 1 base, J shed 3 bases, and the junction held 14 bases outside the gene matches. The CDR3 is made up of 18 amino acids.

This clone was counted a single time. The rearrangement links TRBV6-6 to TRBJ2-5, with D possibly being TRBD2 (6 bases). V was shortened by 9 bases and J by 1 base, with 12 bases between the two germline ends. The CDR3 has 13 amino acids. Looked up from germline, CDR1 is MNHNY and CDR2 is SVGAGI (reference sequence). The CDR3 DNA reads as TGTGCCAGTACCCGGAGGGTCCAAGAGACCCAGTACTTC. The encoded protein is CASTRRVQETQYF.

CDR3 DNA sequence: TGTGCCAGCAGTTTCGATAGGGGTGAAGCTTTCTTT. As protein: CASSFDRGEAFF. The chain has TRBV6-6 and TRBJ1-1; perhaps TRBD1 as D (5 bases). Looked up from germline, CDR1 is MNHNY and CDR2 is SVGAGI (reference sequence). CDR3 length equals 12 residues. V dropped 4 bases and J dropped 7 bases, with 10 bases sitting between them.

This clone has just one count. The rearrangement joins TRBV27 to TRBJ2-3; TRBD1 is a possible D gene (5 bases). The CDR3 length is 14 residues. Germline CDR1 MNHEY, CDR2 SMNVEV (reference sequence). V was cut by 0 bases and J by 2 bases, with 6 bases left in between. CDR3 residues: CASSLSDTTDTQYF. The DNA for the CDR3 is TGTGCCAGCAGTTTATCGGACACCACAGATACGCAGTATTTT.

The V call is TRBV28, the J call TRBJ1-5; 9 bases agree with TRBD1. The ends lost 10 bases at V and 0 bases at J; junction bases unmatched: 10. The CDR3 has 16 residues. CDR1 and CDR2 from the germline V gene are MDHEN and SYDVKM. The CDR3 loop reads CATTPGQGYSNQPQHF. The DNA for the CDR3 is TGTGCCACCACGCCTGGACAGGGGTATAGCAATCAGCCCCAGCATTTT.